Below are 23 T cell receptor beta chains sequenced from a single sample in a study of post-analysis software for immune sequencing data. General study results and limits: In patients, TRBV5-6, TRBV5-1 and TRBV20-1 belonged to roughly 5 TRBV segments found more frequently than in controls.

Sequencing libraries made from TCR beta cDNA carried unique molecular identifiers. Via MiXCR, TCRdb re-called the PCR reads, giving one row per CDR3 protein. The table has hundreds of thousands of distinct CDR3 sequences, 25% to 30% seen once. Their antigen targets remain unknown. The sequenced sample consisted of blood. The receptors here all came from a girl between 5 and 17 years old with multiple sclerosis.

This clonotype was picked up many times. The V and J genes are TRBV5-1 and TRBJ2-7; 7 bases align to TRBD1. Germline CDR1 SGHRS, CDR2 YFSETQ. V shed 0 bases and J 4 bases; nucleotides not matched to a gene: 4. CDR3 length: 14 residues. CDR3 in DNA: TGCGCCAGCAGCTTGGGGGACAGCCCTTACGAGCAGTACTTC. Protein product: CASSLGDSPYEQYF. Full variable domain (outside the CDR3, taken from reference TRBV5-1 and TRBJ2-7): KAGVTQTPRYLIKTRGQQVTLSCSPISGHRSVSWYQQTPGQGLQFLFEYFSETQRNKGNFPGRFSGRQFSNSRSEMNVSTLELGDSALYLCASSLGDSPYEQYFGPGTRLTVT.

V and J are TRBV6-5 and TRBJ1-1; D is perhaps TRBD1 (5 bases). The CDR3 totals 14 residues. Trimming removed 6 bases from V and 6 bases from J, with 17 bases in between. CDR1 and CDR2 (germline): MNHEY, SVGAGI. The CDR3 DNA reads as TGTGCCAGCAGCTACACGCCAGGGAGACCTGAAGCTTTCTTT. Its translation: CASSYTPGRPEAFF.

The chain carries TRBV12-3 or TRBV12-4 and TRBJ1-2; 7 bases match TRBD1. V lost 8 bases to trimming and J lost 6 bases; unmatched junction nucleotides: 6. This CDR3 comprises 12 residues. CDR3 DNA sequence: TGTGCCAGCGCTCACACAGGGGATGGCTACACCTTC. Its protein product is CASAHTGDGYTF.

This clonotype was detected a few times. J is TRBJ2-7 and V is TRBV5-1; no firm D call. The CDR3 covers 14 residues. V gave up 0 bases and J gave up 2 bases, with 9 bases separating them. Germline CDR1 reads SGHRS; CDR2 reads YFSETQ. CDR3 nucleotides: TGCGCCAGCAGCTTGGGGACGAGAACCTACGAGCAGTACTTC. Translated: CASSLGTRTYEQYF. Supplemented by reference TRBV5-1 and TRBJ2-7, the full variable domain reads KAGVTQTPRYLIKTRGQQVTLSCSPISGHRSVSWYQQTPGQGLQFLFEYFSETQRNKGNFPGRFSGRQFSNSRSEMNVSTLELGDSALYLCASSLGTRTYEQYFGPGTRLTVT.

The chain is built from TRBV29-1 and TRBJ1-1; D perhaps matches TRBD1 (6 bases). V lost 5 bases, J lost 0 bases, and 13 bases lay in between. The germline V gene has CDR1 SQVTM and CDR2 ANQGSEA. This CDR3 is 14 amino acids long. The CDR3 sequence is CSVPGTRMNTEAFF. The CDR3 coding sequence is TGCAGCGTTCCCGGGACAAGAATGAACACTGAAGCTTTCTTT.

The chain has TRBV28 and TRBJ1-1; TRBD1 matches 8 bases. This CDR3 is 16 amino acids long. Germline V gene lookup returns CDR1 MDHEN and CDR2 SYDVKM. V was pared by 5 bases and J by 3 bases, with 11 bases of the junction left unmatched. CDR3 sequence (DNA): TGTGCCAGCAGTCCGGGAGACAGGGGCCGGGACACTGAAGCTTTCTTT. Its translation: CASSPGDRGRDTEAFF.

The V and J genes are TRBV18 and TRBJ2-3; 8 bases are shared with TRBD2. V gave up 2 bases and J gave up 0 bases; unmatched junction bases: 10. Germline CDR1 KGHSH, CDR2 LQKENI. The CDR3 contains 18 residues. The CDR3 nucleotides read TGTGCCAGCTCACCAGTAACAACTAGCGGATTTAGCACAGATACGCAGTATTTT. Residues: CASSPVTTSGFSTDTQYF.

About this clonotype itself: Its ends do not fully match the called genes, so a read error is possible. This chain's CDR3 is CSVEDQAGLYEQCF. Here the CDR3 DNA reads TGCAGCGTTGAAGATCAGGCCGGGTTGTACGAGCAGTGCTTC. V usage is TRBV29-1 and J usage is TRBJ2-1; D uncertain. The V gene's germline CDR1 is SQVTM and CDR2 ANQGSEA. The CDR3 consists of 14 residues.

The rearrangement joins TRBV2 to TRBJ1-5; perhaps TRBD1 as D (5 bases). Looked up from germline, CDR1 is SNHLY and CDR2 is FYNNEI. The CDR3 sequence is 14 residues long. V lost 4 bases and J lost 5, with 12 bases in between. The CDR3 bases are TGTGCCAGCAGTGCCCGGGGCCCTTATCAGCCCCAGCATTTT. Translating gives CASSARGPYQPQHF. The variable domain in full, completed from reference TRBV2 and TRBJ1-5, reads EPEVTQTPSHQVTQMGQEVILRCVPISNHLYFYWYRQILGQKVEFLVSFYNNEISEKSEIFDDQFSVERPDGSNFTLKIRSTKLEDSAMYFCASSARGPYQPQHFGDGTRLSIL.

DNA for the CDR3: TGTGCCAGCAGCTCCGGGACTAGCGGGGCCTCTGGGGCCAACGTCCTGACTTTC. Its translation is CASSSGTSGASGANVLTF. The rearrangement uses TRBV7-2 and TRBJ2-6, with 13 nucleotides matching TRBD2. Germline V lookup: CDR1 SGHTA, CDR2 FQGNSA. With V trimmed by 4 bases and J by 0 bases, 3 bases remained unmatched. This CDR3 comprises 18 residues.

This chain joins TRBV7-9 and TRBJ2-4, with D perhaps matching TRBD1 or TRBD2 (6 bases each). The V end lost 5 bases, the J end lost 7 bases, and 18 bases lay between the germline ends. The CDR3 is made up of 15 amino acids. Germline V gives CDR1 SEHNR, CDR2 FQNEAQ (reference sequence). CDR3 coding DNA: TGTGCCAGCAGCCAGAGACGGGGGCTAACCAACATTCAGTACTTC. Translated, it gives CASSQRRGLTNIQYF.

A few counts support this clonotype. The rearrangement links TRBV28 to TRBJ2-6; a weak D match, TRBD2 (5 bases). Germline assignment: CDR1 MDHEN and CDR2 SYDVKM. Deletions cut 8 bases from V and 0 bases from J, with 8 bases between. This CDR3 contains 14 residues. CDR3 region: CASDGGSGANVLTF. The CDR3 DNA sequence: TGTGCCAGCGACGGAGGCTCTGGGGCCAACGTCCTGACTTTC.

This clonotype was detected many times. The chain joins TRBV7-8 to TRBJ2-3; D unresolved. In germline, CDR1 is SGHVS, CDR2 FQNEAQ. The CDR3 has 14 amino acids. V lost 5 bases and J 2 bases, leaving 11 bases between the germline ends. CDR3 bases: TGTGCCAGCAGCCCCTTTGAGGCCACAGATACGCAGTATTTT. It encodes CASSPFEATDTQYF.

The chain has TRBV5-1 and TRBJ1-2; no clear D. Germline V gene data show CDR1 as SGHRS and CDR2 as YFSETQ. Trimming left V 7 bases short and J 7 bases short, with 17 bases between. This CDR3 has 13 residues. CDR3 sequence: CASRETRTLGYTF. CDR3 bases: TGCGCCAGCCGGGAGACCAGGACTCTTGGCTACACCTTC.

The rearrangement joins TRBV5-1 to TRBJ2-5; tentative D call: TRBD2 (5 bases). V shed 0 bases and J shed 4 bases, with 10 bases lying between them. The CDR3 runs to 14 residues. CDR1 is SGHRS and CDR2 is YFSETQ in the germline V gene. The CDR3 nucleotides read TGCGCCAGCAGCTTGGCGGGGAAGGGAGAGACCCAGTACTTC. Translation: CASSLAGKGETQYF.

This clonotype was seen more than once but under ten times. The rearrangement links TRBV29-1 to TRBJ1-5; TRBD1 is a possible D gene (5 bases). Germline CDR1 SQVTM, CDR2 ANQGSEA. This CDR3 contains 13 residues. Trimming stripped 5 bases from V and 6 bases from J, with 14 bases between. The CDR3 sequence is CSVWGVRRQPQHF. CDR3 DNA: TGCAGCGTTTGGGGGGTCCGGCGTCAGCCCCAGCATTTT.

The rearrangement uses TRBV7-9 and TRBJ1-3; D possibly corresponds to TRBD1 (6 bases). This CDR3 has 15 amino acids. The germline gives CDR1 SEHNR, CDR2 FQNEAQ (reference sequence). V was clipped by 6 bases and J by 3 bases, with 15 bases between them. The DNA for the CDR3 is TGTGCCAGCAGGCCCCAGGGGTTCAGTGGAAACACCATATATTTT. Translation gives CASRPQGFSGNTIYF.

V gene TRBV12-3 or TRBV12-4 combines with J gene TRBJ1-2; D perhaps matches TRBD1 (6 bases). The CDR3 is 12 amino acids. V gave up 8 bases and J gave up 5 bases, with 12 bases separating them. CDR3 DNA sequence: TGTGCCAGCGCCAGGGGCGGGTATGGCTACACCTTC. Encoded protein: CASARGGYGYTF.

This rearrangement joins TRBV5-6 to TRBJ2-5; 11 positions agree with TRBD2. This CDR3 has 19 residues. Looked up from germline, CDR1 is SGHDT and CDR2 is YYEEEE. V lost 4 bases to trimming and J lost 1 base; unmatched junction nucleotides: 15. Here the CDR3 DNA reads TGTGCCAGCAGCGGCCCTTCGGCTAGCGGGGGGTTGGGCCAAGAGACCCAGTACTTC. Translated, it gives CASSGPSASGGLGQETQYF.

V gene TRBV2 combines with J gene TRBJ2-5; D not certain. The V and J ends lost 3 bases and 3 bases respectively, with 8 bases between them. The CDR3 spans 13 residues. CDR1 is SNHLY, CDR2 FYNNEI, per germline. The CDR3 protein is CASSESRKETQYF. CDR3 nucleotide sequence: TGTGCCAGCAGTGAGAGTCGGAAAGAGACCCAGTACTTC.

The chain has TRBV29-1 and TRBJ1-2; TRBD1 might be the D (6 bases). CDR3 length equals 13 residues. Germline values: CDR1 SQVTM, CDR2 ANQGSEA. Trimming pared 5 bases from V and 7 bases from J, leaving 17 bases between. CDR3 bases: TGCAGCGTTACGTCGGGGGGCCGGAGTGGCTACACCTTC. This encodes CSVTSGGRSGYTF.

The chain has TRBV28 and TRBJ1-5; D perhaps matches TRBD1 (5 bases). Trimming removed 4 bases at V and 0 bases at J, with 13 bases between. Germline CDR1 and CDR2: MDHEN and SYDVKM. This CDR3 comprises 16 residues. The CDR3 here is CASSSDRDYSNQPQHF. CDR3 coding DNA: TGTGCCAGCAGTTCAGACAGAGATTATAGCAATCAGCCCCAGCATTTT.

CDR3 protein: CASSQGSSWGRETQYF. Here the CDR3 DNA reads TGTGCCAGCAGCCAAGGGTCGTCGTGGGGACGGGAGACCCAGTACTTC. This rearrangement joins TRBV14 to TRBJ2-5; either TRBD1 or TRBD2 may fit D (5 bases each). The V end was cut by 1 base, the J end by 5 bases, with 17 bases between. Germline V CDR1 and CDR2: SGHDN, FVKESK. CDR3 length: 16 residues.